The sequence of this TCR beta chain was determined in a study of shared clonotypes between healthy human individuals. Note on this clone: What it recognizes is unknown.

Whole-study findings and limits: Memory subsets generally showed lower estimated richness than naive subsets.

Only in-frame clones appear in the TCRdb table, and some are missing; sequencing was by immunoSEQ multiplex PCR. Here the sample spans about 1 million clones, around 76% being singletons. CDR1 is SNHLY, CDR2 FYNNEI, per germline. The CDR3 is made up of 14 amino acids. V was cut by 6 bases and J by 6 bases, with 14 bases left in between. Sequenced material: memory CD4+ T cells sorted from blood. Subset denoted: CD45RA-negative fraction. V is TRBV2 and J is TRBJ2-2; weak D call: TRBD2 (7 bases). This clonotype originated in a young man in good health. CDR3 nucleotides: TGTGCCAGCAGCGGCCAGGGGAGGGCCGGGGAGCTGTTTTTT. Translation gives CASSGQGRAGELFF.